Listed here are 9 T cell receptor beta chains from one sample, sequenced in a study of shared clonotypes between healthy human individuals. Sequenced by immunoSEQ multiplex PCR; TCRdb stores in-frame clones only, minus some. The sample holds about 490,000 clones, around 80% seen once. Sequenced input: PBMCs. These receptors came from a woman between 40 and 50 years old in good health. Some clones in this sample may be carry-over from other donors' samples.

This chain connects TRBV5-4 to TRBJ2-5; no definite D call. V gave up 0 bases and J gave up 2 bases, with 11 bases separating them. From germline, CDR1 is SGHNT and CDR2 YYREEE (reference sequence). CDR3 size: 15 residues. DNA for the CDR3: TGTGCCAGCAGCTTGGACCGGACCCGGCAAGAGACCCAGTACTTC. It translates to CASSLDRTRQETQYF.

The V and J genes are TRBV4-1 and TRBJ2-1; 8 nucleotides line up with TRBD2. Germline-derived CDR1 and CDR2 are MGHRA and YSYEKL. The CDR3 is made up of 17 amino acids. The trim removed 0 bases at V and 7 bases at J, leaving 11 bases unmatched. This CDR3 reads CASSQDAAGVDWNEQFF. The CDR3 DNA reads TGCGCCAGCAGCCAAGATGCAGCGGGAGTCGATTGGAATGAGCAGTTCTTC.

In this sample, this clone turned up once. This specimen includes other DNA sequences encoding the same CDR3. The gene calls are TRBV28 and TRBJ2-7, with D tentatively TRBD1 or TRBD2 (5 bases each). Germline CDR1 is MDHEN and CDR2 is SYDVKM. V shed 3 bases and J shed 2 bases, with 5 bases lying between them. The CDR3 extends over 12 amino acids. This CDR3 reads CASSLGAYEQYF. CDR3 bases: TGTGCCAGCAGTTTGGGGGCCTACGAGCAGTACTTC.

The chain is built from TRBV6-1 and TRBJ1-2, with TRBD1 matching 10 bases. The CDR3 sequence is 15 residues long. The J segment lost 3 bases and the V segment lost 3 bases, leaving 4 bases of the junction unmatched. Germline CDR1 reads MNHNS; CDR2 reads SASEGT. For the CDR3, the DNA is TGTGCCAGCAGTGAGGGACAGGGGTTGTACTATGGCTACACCTTC. It specifies CASSEGQGLYYGYTF.

V gene TRBV5-1 combines with J gene TRBJ2-2; 11 positions match TRBD2. This CDR3 has 15 amino acids. V lost 4 bases and J lost 8; bases outside the gene matches: 7. Germline lookup yields CDR1 SGHRS and CDR2 YFSETQ. CDR3 sequence reads: CASSLIAGGRGELFF. DNA for the CDR3: TGCGCCAGCAGCCTTATAGCGGGAGGGCGAGGGGAGCTGTTTTTT.

The V and J genes are TRBV18 and TRBJ2-3, with 11 bases matching TRBD2. CDR1 and CDR2 from the germline V gene are KGHSH and LQKENI. J lost 2 bases, V lost 4 bases, and 2 bases had no gene match. This CDR3 spans 15 amino acids. CDR3 region: CASSLGLAATDTQYF. The CDR3 DNA is TGTGCCAGCTCACTGGGACTAGCGGCCACAGATACGCAGTATTTT. Full variable domain (rest looked up from reference TRBV18 and TRBJ2-3): NAGVMQNPRHLVRRRGQEARLRCSPMKGHSHVYWYRQLPEEGLKFMVYLQKENIIDESGMPKERFSAEFPKEGPSILRIQQVVRGDSAAYFCASSLGLAATDTQYFGPGTRLTVL.

The chain couples TRBV19 to TRBJ2-3, with 12 bases lining up with TRBD2. CDR3 length equals 15 residues. The V and J ends lost 4 bases and 5 bases, in that order; junction bases with no gene match: 4. Germline lookup yields CDR1 LNHDA and CDR2 SQIVND (reference sequence). The CDR3 bases are TGTGCCAGTAGTAAGGGACTAGCGGGTAAAGATACGCAGTATTTT. The encoded protein is CASSKGLAGKDTQYF.

The rearrangement uses TRBV7-2 and TRBJ2-7; D gene unclear. V lost 4 bases and J 4 bases, leaving 8 bases between the germline ends. The CDR3 totals 12 residues. From germline, CDR1 is SGHTA and CDR2 FQGNSA. The CDR3 sequence: CASSSLGYEQYF. The DNA of the CDR3 is TGTGCCAGCAGCTCCCTGGGATACGAGCAGTACTTC. The full variable domain, rest sourced from reference TRBV7-2 and TRBJ2-7, is GAGVSQSPSNKVTEKGKDVELRCDPISGHTALYWYRQSLGQGLEFLIYFQGNSAPDKSGLPSDRFSAERTGGSVSTLTIQRTQQEDSAVYLCASSSLGYEQYFGPGTRLTVT.

The chain has TRBV7-8 and TRBJ2-5, with D unclear. V was trimmed by 1 base and J by 1 base, leaving 10 bases between them. CDR1 is SGHVS and CDR2 is FQNEAQ in the germline V gene. The CDR3 covers 15 residues. The CDR3 reads CASSLVGTIQETQYF. The DNA of the CDR3 is TGTGCCAGCAGCTTAGTGGGTACCATCCAAGAGACCCAGTACTTC.